This is a list of T cell receptor beta chains from one sample in a study of T cell responses to AZD1222 COVID-19 vaccine. Sequencing used immunoSEQ multiplex PCR; TCRdb keeps in-frame clones, though not all of them. In the table there are roughly 150,000 clones, around 91% of which are singletons. The specimen comprised peripheral blood, sampled on day 0 of AZD1222 vaccination. Source of these receptors: an adult in good health. Both conserved end residues are part of each CDR3. A D gene is named only where the DNA matches it firmly. Part of the rows lack a size; the others show once, few, many or a class for expanded clones.

clone_size,j_call,v_call,d_call,cdr3_nt,cdr3_aa
.,TRBJ1-2,TRBV19,.,TGTGCCAGTAGTACTGGGACACCGTCGGGCTATGGCTACACCTTC,CASSTGTPSGYGYTF
.,TRBJ2-7,TRBV27,TRBD2,TGTGCCAGCAGGTCGGGCGGGAGTTCCTACGAGCAGTACTTC,CASRSGGSSYEQYF
few,TRBJ2-7,TRBV6-5,TRBD2,TGTGCCAGCAGTTCCGGGACTAGCGGGAGGCAAGAGCAGTACTTC,CASSSGTSGRQEQYF
.,TRBJ1-5,TRBV2,.,TGTGCCAGCAGTCACCCCGCAGGGCGAAATCAGCCCCAGCATTTT,CASSHPAGRNQPQHF
.,TRBJ2-7,TRBV3-1/TRBV3-2,TRBD2,TGTGCCAGCAGCCAAGATCCTCTTTGGCTAGCGGGAGGCCTCTACGAGCAGTACTTC,CASSQDPLWLAGGLYEQYF
.,TRBJ2-5,TRBV11-2,TRBD2,TGTGCCAGCAGCTCTAGCGGGGAAGAGACCCAGTACTTC,CASSSSGEETQYF
.,TRBJ2-7,TRBV10-2,.,TGCGCCAGCAGTGAGTCGGCAGGGGCCTACGAGCAGTACTTC,CASSESAGAYEQYF
few,TRBJ2-1,TRBV3-1/TRBV3-2,TRBD2,TGTGCCAGCAGCCAACCCGGGACTAGCAACAATGAGCAGTTCTTC,CASSQPGTSNNEQFF
.,TRBJ2-5,TRBV21-1,.,TGTGCCAGCAGCAAAAAGGTCAGCGAAGAGACCCAGTACTTC,CASSKKVSEETQYF
once,TRBJ2-3,TRBV5-1,TRBD2,TGCGCCAGCAGCTTGCGGCGGGGGAGCATAGGTACGCAGTATTTT,CASSLRRGSIGTQYF
.,TRBJ1-5,TRBV18,TRBD1,TGTGCCAGCTCACGGGACAGAAATCAGCCCCAGCATTTT,CASSRDRNQPQHF
once,TRBJ2-6,TRBV14,.,TGTGCCAGCAGCCTGACAGGTCCTGGGGCCAACGTCCTGACTTTC,CASSLTGPGANVLTF
few,TRBJ2-3,TRBV10-3,.,TGTGCCATCAGTGAACGGGGGAGGTGGAATTTT,CAISERGRWNF
once,TRBJ2-3,TRBV10-3,.,TGTGCCATCAGTGAGAGGGCCCCAGATACGCAGTATTTT,CAISERAPDTQYF
.,TRBJ2-3,TRBV30,.,TGTGCCTGGAGTGAAGCCCCGGGAGATGGGGGCCGTGATACGCAGTATTTT,CAWSEAPGDGGRDTQYF
.,TRBJ2-3,TRBV19,TRBD2,TGTGCCAGTAAACAAGCGGGAGGGCCCACCGCAGATACGCAGTATTTT,CASKQAGGPTADTQYF
.,TRBJ2-5,TRBV29-1,.,TGCAGCGCGATTGGTAGCGAGACCCAGTACTTC,CSAIGSETQYF
.,TRBJ2-7,TRBV2,.,TGTGCCAGCAAGACCTACGGCTCCTACGAGCAGTACTTC,CASKTYGSYEQYF
once,TRBJ2-6,TRBV5-1,.,TGCGCCAGCAGCTCGGGAAACAGCATCTCTGGGGCCAACGTCCTGACTTTC,CASSSGNSISGANVLTF
few,TRBJ1-5,TRBV2,.,TGTGCCAGCAGACCCAGGTCGCATAGCAATCAGCCCCAGCATTTT,CASRPRSHSNQPQHF
.,TRBJ2-5,TRBV5-1,TRBD2,TGCGCCAGCAGCATGGTCCGTACTAGCGGCAGAAGCCAAGAGACCCAGTACTTC,CASSMVRTSGRSQETQYF
.,TRBJ1-1,TRBV27,.,TGTGCCAGCAGCTCACCTTGGAGCACTGAAGCTTTCTTT,CASSSPWSTEAFF
.,TRBJ2-7,TRBV27,.,TGTGCCAGCAGTCCCGCCTATCGGGGCTACGAGCAGTACTTC,CASSPAYRGYEQYF
.,TRBJ2-7,TRBV21-1,.,TGTGCCAGCAGCAAACTCGTTATACTAGCGGGAGTTCGCGAGCAGTACTTC,CASSKLVILAGVREQYF
.,TRBJ1-2,TRBV5-1,TRBD1,TGCGCCAGCAGCATGTACGACAGGGCCCAAGCTAACTATGGCTACACCTTC,CASSMYDRAQANYGYTF
.,TRBJ1-5,TRBV24-1,TRBD1,TGTGCCACCAGCTGCGGACAGGGGTACGTTGGCAATCAGCCCCAGCATTTT,CATSCGQGYVGNQPQHF
.,TRBJ2-3,TRBV14,.,TGTGCCAGCAGCCAAGATCCTTGGGGTACGCAGTATTTT,CASSQDPWGTQYF
once,TRBJ2-7,TRBV18,.,TGTGCCAGCTCACCACTGGGAGACGAGCAGTACTTC,CASSPLGDEQYF
.,TRBJ2-1,TRBV30,.,TGTGCCTGGAACGACTTAAGCTCCTACAATGAGCAGTTCTTC,CAWNDLSSYNEQFF
.,TRBJ2-7,TRBV7-2,.,TGTGCCAGCAGCTTAGCCTCGCCCTCCTACGAGCAGTACTTC,CASSLASPSYEQYF
.,TRBJ2-7,TRBV2,TRBD1,TGTGCCAGCACCCGGACAGGGGTTACCTACGAGCAGTACTTC,CASTRTGVTYEQYF
once,TRBJ2-1,TRBV7-3,TRBD2,TGTGCCAGCAGCTTCATTAGCGGGAGGTCGGGTGAGCAGTTCTTC,CASSFISGRSGEQFF
.,TRBJ1-2,TRBV7-8,.,TGTGCCAGCAGCTTAGCGGGCAGAAACTATGGCTACACCTTC,CASSLAGRNYGYTF
.,TRBJ1-2,TRBV18,.,TGTGCCAGCTCATCCCGGGAGAAGGCCGCTGGCGGCTACACCTTC,CASSSREKAAGGYTF
.,TRBJ2-1,TRBV6-2/TRBV6-3,TRBD2,TGTGCCAGCAGTTACTCCGGCGGCACCGGGGGGGAGCAGTTCTTC,CASSYSGGTGGEQFF
once,TRBJ2-7,TRBV18,TRBD1,TGTGCCAGCTCACCAGGGACAGGGGGCTACGAGCAGTACTTC,CASSPGTGGYEQYF
.,TRBJ2-7,TRBV28,.,TGTGCCAGCAGTTTACCCTTACGGACAGCCTTTACCTACGAGCAGTACTTC,CASSLPLRTAFTYEQYF